This entry is about one TCR beta chain. The entry originates in a study of blood T cell repertoires in COVID-19. Produced via immunoSEQ multiplex PCR; TCRdb's table is partial and in-frame only. This repertoire shows approximately 390,000 clones, around 90% found once; its top ten account for more than 2%. V lost 1 base and J lost 5; bases outside the gene matches: 5. CDR1 is SGHRS, CDR2 YFSETQ, per germline. The CDR3 is made up of 15 amino acids. The chain uses TRBV5-1 and TRBJ2-1, with 8 nucleotides matching TRBD2. Sequenced sample: PBMCs or T cells enriched from blood (not recorded which). This receptor was obtained from a woman aged 40 to 49 with acute COVID-19. The DNA of the CDR3 is TGCGCCAGCAGCTTGTCGAGCGGGGGCCACAATGAGCAGTTCTTC. Translated, it gives CASSLSSGGHNEQFF.